A single sample gave rise to the 29 T cell receptor beta chains below, sequenced in a study of CD8 T cells in ankylosing spondylitis. TCRdb used MiXCR to reprocess the 5' RACE reads, holding one entry per CDR3 protein. Of some 130,000 distinct CDR3 sequences in the sample, 7% to 10% are singletons; the top ten hold less than 7.5%. Sequences were obtained from synovial fluid, either unsorted or a sorted T cell fraction (not recorded which). These receptors were collected from a male donor with ankylosing spondylitis.

This clonotype occurred many times. The chain uses TRBV29-1 and TRBJ2-1; 7 bases are shared with TRBD1. Germline V gene data show CDR1 as SQVTM and CDR2 as ANQGSEA. The length of the CDR3 is 11 residues. V shed 7 bases and J 11 bases; nucleotides not matched to a gene: 8. The CDR3 nucleotides read TGCAGCGAGGTGACAGGGTATAAGCAGTTCTTC. Amino acid sequence: CSEVTGYKQFF.

This clonotype was counted at least ten times. This chain links TRBV30 with TRBJ1-1; no firm D call. Trimming removed 1 base at V and 3 bases at J, with 15 bases between. The germline gives CDR1 GTSNPN, CDR2 SVGIG (reference sequence). This CDR3 is built from 15 residues. The CDR3 loop is CAWSAKLESYTEAFF. The DNA of the CDR3 is TGTGCCTGGAGTGCCAAACTGGAATCTTACACTGAAGCTTTCTTT.

This clonotype was recorded many times. V and J are TRBV20-1 and TRBJ1-1; D is possibly TRBD1 (5 bases). Trimming cost V 4 bases and J 11 bases, with 14 bases left between them. CDR1 is DFQATT, CDR2 SNEGSKA, per germline (reference sequence). The CDR3 length is 11 residues. The CDR3 bases are TGCAGTGCTATAATCAGGGTCGGGGCTTTCTTT. It specifies CSAIIRVGAFF.

This clonotype was seen at least ten times. J is TRBJ1-1 and V is TRBV27; D is unclear. The V end was cut by 5 bases, the J end by 7 bases, with 17 bases between. The CDR3 loop spans 14 amino acids. Germline CDR1 and CDR2: MNHEY and SMNVEV (reference sequence). The CDR3 DNA reads TGTGCCAGCAGTCCGCCTTCAAATCGGGATGAAGCTTTCTTT. Its translation is CASSPPSNRDEAFF.

The sample holds a few counts of this clonotype. The rearrangement uses TRBV5-1 and TRBJ2-1; a weak D match, TRBD2 (6 bases). Germline V gene data show CDR1 as SGHRS and CDR2 as YFSETQ. V dropped 4 bases and J dropped 6 bases, with 20 bases sitting between them. The CDR3 loop spans 16 amino acids. CDR3 DNA sequence: TGCGCCAGCAGCCGGCCCCCAGGCGGGACGTTCAATGAGCAGTTCTTC. It encodes CASSRPPGGTFNEQFF.

At least ten counts were recorded for this clonotype. The V and J genes are TRBV12-3 or TRBV12-4 and TRBJ1-2; D possibly corresponds to TRBD1 (5 bases). This CDR3 is built from 13 residues. With 4 bases removed from V and 8 bases from J, the gap between germline ends came to 14 bases. CDR3: CASSWDPGRGYTF. CDR3 in DNA: TGTGCCAGCAGTTGGGACCCCGGACGGGGCTACACCTTC.

This clonotype occurred a few times. This chain links TRBV5-4 with TRBJ1-1; D unclear. This CDR3 is built from 14 residues. V was shortened by 6 bases and J by 0 bases, with 12 bases between the two germline ends. Per the germline V gene, CDR1 is SGHNT and CDR2 is YYREEE (reference sequence). The CDR3 sequence: CASNRIDMNTEAFF. The CDR3 DNA sequence: TGTGCCAGCAACCGGATCGACATGAACACTGAAGCTTTCTTT. Filled out from reference TRBV5-4 and TRBJ1-1, the complete variable domain reads ETGVTQSPTHLIKTRGQQVTLRCSSQSGHNTVSWYQQALGQGPQFIFQYYREEENGRGNFPPRFSGLQFPNYSSELNVNALELDDSALYLCASNRIDMNTEAFFGQGTRLTVV.

This clonotype has a handful of counts. The V gene is TRBV9, the J gene TRBJ2-5; D is ambiguous. This CDR3 spans 13 amino acids. The V gene lost 4 bases and the J gene lost 5 bases, with 12 bases spanning the gap. Per the germline V gene, CDR1 is SGDLS and CDR2 is YYNGEE. CDR3 protein: CASSPHSYETQYF. CDR3 coding DNA: TGTGCCAGCAGCCCTCATTCATATGAGACCCAGTACTTC. Using reference TRBV9 and TRBJ2-5 for the parts outside the CDR3, the full variable domain is DSGVTQTPKHLITATGQRVTLRCSPRSGDLSVYWYQQSLDQGLQFLIQYYNGEERAKGNILERFSAQQFPDLHSELNLSSLELGDSALYFCASSPHSYETQYFGPGTRLLVL.

The J gene is TRBJ2-3, the V gene TRBV5-1; 7 nucleotides align to TRBD2. CDR1 SGHRS and CDR2 YFSETQ come from the germline V gene. The CDR3 covers 17 residues. V lost 0 bases to trimming and J lost 3 bases; unmatched junction nucleotides: 10. The CDR3 nucleotides are TGCGCCAGCAGCTTGGTTACCAGCGGGGATACAACAGATACGCAGTATTTT. This translates into CASSLVTSGDTTDTQYF.

This clonotype was seen many times. The chain uses TRBV6-2 or TRBV6-3 and TRBJ2-7; TRBD1 is a possible D gene (5 bases). Germline V gene sequence: CDR1 MNHEY, CDR2 SVGEGT. V lost 7 bases and J 5 bases, leaving 9 bases between the germline ends. The CDR3 length is 11 residues. In DNA form, the CDR3 reads TGTGCCAGCAAGCAGGGAAACGAGCAGTACTTC. Residues: CASKQGNEQYF.

This clonotype has ten or more counts. The V gene is TRBV3-1, the J gene TRBJ2-1, with a possible D match to TRBD2 (6 bases). CDR1 LGHDT and CDR2 YNNKEL come from the germline V gene (reference sequence). This CDR3 comprises 15 residues. The V end lost 0 bases, the J end lost 7 bases, and 13 bases lay between the germline ends. The CDR3 DNA follows: TGTGCCAGCAGCCAAGACCTGGCGGGGAGGAATGAGCAGTTCTTC. It specifies CASSQDLAGRNEQFF.

This clonotype was recorded many times. The chain links TRBV5-1 to TRBJ2-1; 7 positions agree with TRBD1. From germline, CDR1 is SGHRS and CDR2 YFSETQ. J was trimmed by 5 bases and V by 1 base; bases with no gene match: 9. The CDR3 sequence is 16 residues long. The CDR3 nucleotides are TGCGCCAGCAGCTTGAACCCCCAGGGGGATAACAATGAGCAGTTCTTC. Translation: CASSLNPQGDNNEQFF. The variable domain in full, with the rest retrieved from reference TRBV5-1 and TRBJ2-1, is KAGVTQTPRYLIKTRGQQVTLSCSPISGHRSVSWYQQTPGQGLQFLFEYFSETQRNKGNFPGRFSGRQFSNSRSEMNVSTLELGDSALYLCASSLNPQGDNNEQFFGPGTRLTVL.

This clonotype has a handful of counts. The chain is built from TRBV6-1 and TRBJ2-5; D is ambiguous. V was clipped by 5 bases and J by 1 base, with 8 bases between them. CDR3 length: 13 amino acids. Germline V gene sequence: CDR1 MNHNS, CDR2 SASEGT. The CDR3 spells CASSIQPQETQYF. The DNA of the CDR3 is TGTGCCAGCAGTATCCAGCCCCAAGAGACCCAGTACTTC.

The chain employs TRBV4-2 and TRBJ2-7; D unresolved. V was trimmed by 0 bases and J by 2 bases, leaving 5 bases between them. This CDR3 contains 13 residues. From germline, CDR1 is LGHNA and CDR2 YNFKEQ. The CDR3 nucleotides are TGTGCCAGCAGCCAAGACGACCCCTACGAGCAGTACTTC. It yields the protein CASSQDDPYEQYF.

In this sample, this clonotype turned up a few times. The rearrangement joins TRBV20-1 to TRBJ2-7; 7 positions agree with TRBD2. The CDR3 has 14 residues. With 3 bases clipped from V and 6 bases from J, the junction kept 11 bases outside the gene matches. Germline V gene data show CDR1 as DFQATT and CDR2 as SNEGSKA (reference sequence). This CDR3 is CSASGGSGLAEQYF. The CDR3 DNA follows: TGCAGTGCTAGCGGGGGGAGCGGACTCGCCGAGCAGTACTTC.

This clonotype was observed at least ten times. V gene TRBV27 combines with J gene TRBJ2-1, with D possibly TRBD1 on 5 matching bases. V was cut by 5 bases and J by 7 bases, with 18 bases left in between. The CDR3 is 15 amino acids. Germline loops: CDR1 MNHEY, CDR2 SMNVEV (reference sequence). The CDR3 DNA sequence: TGTGCCAGCAGTAGGTTAGGGCAGGGAAGAAATGAGCAGTTCTTC. It codes for CASSRLGQGRNEQFF.

This chain joins TRBV7-2 and TRBJ1-6; D not resolved. This CDR3 is 13 amino acids long. Germline loops: CDR1 SGHTA, CDR2 FQGNSA. Trimming stripped 4 bases from V and 10 bases from J, with 11 bases between. The CDR3 here is CASSSASGSPLHF. The CDR3 nucleotides read TGTGCCAGCAGCTCGGCCTCCGGGTCACCCCTCCACTTT.

At least ten counts were recorded for this clonotype. The chain joins TRBV21-1 to TRBJ2-2; TRBD1, the table's D call, lacks a check against the DNA. TRBV21-1 is a pseudogene locus. The CDR3 runs to 18 residues. The CDR3 DNA reads TGTGCCAGCAGCCTGTCCCGGGACAGGGACGAGAACACCGGGGAGCTGTTTTTT. Its translation: CASSLSRDRDENTGELFF.

This clonotype was picked up many times. The rearrangement links TRBV4-2 to TRBJ2-3; TRBD1 matches at 11 bases. J lost 4 bases, V lost 2 bases, and 8 bases had no gene match. The CDR3 has 17 residues. Germline V gene sequence: CDR1 LGHNA, CDR2 YNFKEQ. The CDR3 spells CASSQLKGQGEPDTQYF. The DNA of the CDR3 is TGTGCCAGCAGCCAACTTAAGGGACAGGGGGAGCCAGATACGCAGTATTTT.

This clonotype was counted many times. This rearrangement joins TRBV24-1 to TRBJ2-7; 7 positions agree with TRBD1. Per germline, CDR1 KGHDR and CDR2 SFDVKD. The trim removed 7 bases at V and 6 bases at J, leaving 8 bases unmatched. CDR3 size: 13 residues. The chain's CDR3 is CATRSSTGIEQYF. The DNA of the CDR3 is TGTGCCACCAGGTCTTCGACAGGGATCGAGCAGTACTTC.

This clonotype has just a few counts. The chain has TRBV6-2 or TRBV6-3 and TRBJ2-7; 7 nucleotides line up with TRBD1. The CDR3 extends over 13 amino acids. The V gene's germline CDR1 is MNHEY and CDR2 SVGEGT. V lost 5 bases, J lost 4 bases, and 5 bases stayed unmatched. The CDR3 DNA reads as TGTGCCAGCAGTCACAGGGGAAAGTACGAGCAGTACTTC. It translates to CASSHRGKYEQYF.

This clonotype came up many times. For the CDR3, the DNA is TGCAGTGCCCGGGGGGCCTTTTCACCCCTCCACTTT. This encodes CSARGAFSPLHF. J is TRBJ1-6 and V is TRBV20-1; tentative D call: TRBD1 (6 bases). V was trimmed by 6 bases and J by 9 bases, leaving 12 bases between them. Germline CDR1 is DFQATT and CDR2 is SNEGSKA (reference sequence). The length of the CDR3 is 12 residues.

V is TRBV19 and J is TRBJ1-6, with D possibly being TRBD1 (6 bases). The germline V gene has CDR1 LNHDA and CDR2 SQIVND (reference sequence). Trimming left V 4 bases short and J 8 bases short, with 18 bases between. The CDR3 runs 16 residues. DNA of the CDR3: TGTGCCAGTAGTAAACTTGAACAGGGTTTTTATTCACCCCTCCACTTT. Translation: CASSKLEQGFYSPLHF. Drawing the rest from reference TRBV19 and TRBJ1-6, the complete variable domain is DGGITQSPKYLFRKEGQNVTLSCEQNLNHDAMYWYRQDPGQGLRLIYYSQIVNDFQKGDIAEGYSVSREKKESFPLTVTSAQKNPTAFYLCASSKLEQGFYSPLHFGNGTRLTVT.

This clonotype was picked up a small number of times. The CDR3 DNA reads TGTGCCAGTGCCGGGACAGGGGGTCAGCCCCAGCATTTT. Its translation is CASAGTGGQPQHF. The chain has TRBV27 and TRBJ1-5; 11 bases line up with TRBD1. The CDR3 extends over 13 amino acids. V was pared by 9 bases and J by 6 bases, with 4 bases of the junction left unmatched. Germline V gene lookup returns CDR1 MNHEY and CDR2 SMNVEV (reference sequence).

This clonotype was detected many times. The rearrangement joins TRBV6-2 or TRBV6-3 to TRBJ2-1; no definite D call. This CDR3 contains 16 residues. Trimming shortened V by 5 bases and J by 0 bases, and 14 bases separated the two germline ends. Germline V gene lookup returns CDR1 MNHEY and CDR2 SVGEGT. The CDR3 reads CASSAPAVPSYNEQFF. CDR3 sequence (DNA): TGTGCCAGCAGTGCCCCGGCGGTCCCCTCCTACAATGAGCAGTTCTTC.

This chain links TRBV5-4 with TRBJ1-1, with D possibly TRBD1 on 6 matching bases. V gave up 1 base and J gave up 4 bases, with 8 bases separating them. CDR3 length equals 13 residues. From germline, CDR1 is SGHNT and CDR2 YYREEE (reference sequence). The DNA for the CDR3 is TGTGCCAGCAGCTTGACCAGGGGCACTGAAGCTTTCTTT. Translation: CASSLTRGTEAFF.

This clonotype has at least ten counts. The chain is built from TRBV4-2 and TRBJ2-1; TRBD2 matches at 9 bases. This CDR3 has 16 amino acids. V lost 3 bases, J lost 8 bases, and 11 bases stayed unmatched. Per the germline V gene, CDR1 is LGHNA and CDR2 is YNFKEQ. The CDR3 DNA is TGTGCCAGCAGCCATTTAGCGGGAGAGAAGGTCGATGAGCAGTTCTTC. Encoded protein: CASSHLAGEKVDEQFF.

This clonotype was observed at least ten times. V gene TRBV5-6 combines with J gene TRBJ2-7; D might be TRBD1 or TRBD2, each matching 5 bases. The germline V gene has CDR1 SGHDT and CDR2 YYEEEE. Trimming stripped 1 base from V and 3 bases from J, with 11 bases between. There are 14 residues in the CDR3. The CDR3 here is CASSLSGTFYEQYF. CDR3 in DNA: TGTGCCAGCAGCTTGTCCGGGACCTTCTACGAGCAGTACTTC.

Ten or more counts support this clonotype. V and J are TRBV20-1 and TRBJ2-5, with 10 positions matching TRBD2. The CDR3 loop spans 13 amino acids. CDR1 and CDR2 (germline): DFQATT, SNEGSKA (reference sequence). The CDR3 DNA follows: TGCAGCCGCAGAGCGGGAGGGGCAGAGACCCAGTACTTC. It yields the protein CSRRAGGAETQYF.